This TCR beta chain derives from a study of regulatory T cells in long-lasting Graves disease. There are many counts of this clonotype. Stated time point: persistent/refractory GD, antithyroid drugs over 5 years with positive TRAb. PBMC-extracted RNA yielded the TCR library. In this cohort, patients came from an endocrinology department located in Xi'an, China. Through Arm-PCR of CDR3 regions and iRepertoire HTBI primers, TCR beta libraries were built. Each CDR3 protein is one row after TCRdb ran MiXCR on the multiplex PCR reads. The sample holds 300,000 to 500,000 distinct CDR3 sequences, roughly 20% seen once. The material sequenced was peripheral blood mononuclear cells (PBMCs), taken when the disease was refractory, from a patient treated with antithyroid drugs. This TCR was recovered from a female donor with Graves disease.

For the CDR3, the DNA is TGTGCCAGCAGCTTAGATCAAATAGCGGAGACCCAGTACTTC. It is translated as CASSLDQIAETQYF. The J gene is TRBJ2-5, the V gene TRBV11-1, with D tentatively TRBD2 (5 bases). Germline V lookup: CDR1 SGHAT, CDR2 FQDESV (reference sequence). This CDR3 has 14 residues. V lost 1 base, J lost 5 bases, and 11 bases lay in between.